A selection of T cell receptor beta chains follows, all from one sample in a study of shared T cell receptors in the human thymus. TCRdb's copy holds only in-frame clones and misses some; the assay was immunoSEQ multiplex PCR. The repertoire holds about 500,000 clones, with 78% as singletons. This same sample was also taken into another study, of human thymus T cells.

Specimen: thymocytes. The source of these receptors is a boy in the first two years of life with a congenital heart defect. The CDR3 runs from the conserved cysteine through the conserved F or W. The D gene is left open where the match is weak. The listing skips clone size in some rows; elsewhere it reads once, few, many or a size class.

>TRBV7-6|-|TRBJ2-7|TRBD2
CASSQGLAVSYEQYF
TGTGCCAGCAGCCAGGGACTAGCGGTTAGCTACGAGCAGTACTTC
>TRBV21-1|-|TRBJ2-1|-
CASSKVKTHHMYNEQFF
TGTGCCAGCAGCAAAGTTAAGACACACCACATGTACAATGAGCAGTTCTTC
>TRBV6-1|-|TRBJ2-7|TRBD1
CASSETGTGRYEQYF
TGTGCCAGCAGTGAAACCGGGACAGGGAGATACGAGCAGTACTTC
>TRBV5-1|-|TRBJ2-1|TRBD2
CASSFRLAGEVDEQFF
TGCGCCAGCAGCTTCCGGCTAGCGGGAGAGGTCGATGAGCAGTTCTTC
>TRBV7-3|few|TRBJ1-2|-
CASSPTIELSYGYTF
TGTGCCAGCAGTCCCACCATCGAGTTGAGCTATGGCTACACCTTC
>TRBV5-8|-|TRBJ2-7|TRBD2
CAYHESPSMGLAGVYEQYF
TGTGCCTATCATGAAAGCCCGAGCATGGGACTAGCGGGAGTCTACGAGCAGTACTTC
>TRBV4-3|-|TRBJ2-3|-
CASSPTRSTDTQYF
TGCGCCAGCAGCCCGACTAGATCCACAGATACGCAGTATTTT
>TRBV7-6|-|TRBJ2-6|TRBD2
CASSRGSSGANVLTF
TGTGCCAGCAGCCGCGGGAGCTCTGGGGCCAACGTCCTGACTTTC
>TRBV6-6|-|TRBJ2-7|TRBD2
CASRWTSESSYEQYF
TGTGCCAGCAGGTGGACTAGCGAGAGCTCCTACGAGCAGTACTTC
>TRBV30|few|TRBJ1-2|-
CARSSGWGYTF
TGTGCCCGCTCGTCGGGGTGGGGCTACACCTTC
>TRBV6-5|-|TRBJ2-5|-
CASSPEAGWQETQYF
TGTGCCAGCAGCCCCGAGGCAGGGTGGCAAGAGACCCAGTACTTC
>TRBV28|-|TRBJ1-2|-
CASSFRGSNYGYTF
TGTGCCAGCAGTTTCCGGGGTTCTAACTATGGCTACACCTTC
>TRBV2|-|TRBJ2-2|TRBD2
CASSYRLATTGELFF
TGTGCCAGCAGTTATAGACTAGCCACCACCGGGGAGCTGTTTTTT
>TRBV6-1|-|TRBJ2-7|-
CASSEVISLQYF
TGCGCCAGCAGTGAAGTAATTAGTTTGCAGTACTTC
>TRBV6-4|-|TRBJ2-3|TRBD2
CASSRLAGVVADTQYF
TGTGCCAGCAGCCGACTAGCGGGAGTGGTTGCAGATACGCAGTATTTT
>TRBV9|-|TRBJ2-2|-
CASSPLGPGELFF
TGTGCCAGCAGCCCCCTCGGTCCCGGGGAGCTGTTTTTT
>TRBV18|-|TRBJ1-2|TRBD1
CASSPAPDRERGTNYGYTF
TGTGCCAGCTCGCCCGCCCCCGACAGGGAAAGGGGCACTAACTATGGCTACACCTTC
>TRBV27|-|TRBJ2-1|-
CASACRGGHNEQFF
TGTGCCAGCGCGTGTCGGGGTGGCCACAATGAGCAGTTCTTC
>TRBV27|-|TRBJ2-3|TRBD1
CASSPPPDRGTDTQYF
TGTGCCAGCAGCCCTCCGCCGGACAGGGGCACAGATACGCAGTATTTT
>TRBV5-6|-|TRBJ1-1|-
CASRYVGGTEAFF
TGTGCCAGCAGGTATGTGGGGGGGACTGAAGCTTTCTTT
>TRBV29-1|once|TRBJ1-1|-
CSAPGENTEAFF
TGCAGCGCACCGGGAGAGAACACTGAAGCTTTCTTT
>TRBV7-2|-|TRBJ1-1|-
CASSPPSDRNTEAFF
TGTGCCAGCAGCCCACCATCGGACAGGAACACTGAAGCTTTCTTT
>TRBV11-2|-|TRBJ2-7|-
CASSLVLLSHLSSYEQYF
TGTGCCAGCAGCTTAGTCCTTCTGTCTCACTTATCCTCCTACGAGCAGTACTTC
>TRBV11-2|-|TRBJ2-7|TRBD2
CASSLENASGSIPYEQYF
TGTGCCAGCAGCTTAGAGAATGCCAGCGGGAGCATTCCCTACGAGCAGTACTTC
>TRBV5-1|-|TRBJ2-1|-
CASSLGAKSRYNEQFF
TGCGCCAGCAGCTTGGGGGCGAAATCCCGCTACAATGAGCAGTTCTTC
>TRBV19|-|TRBJ1-5|-
CASSVAYSNQPQHF
TGTGCCAGTAGTGTAGCCTATAGCAATCAGCCCCAGCATTTT
>TRBV6-1|few|TRBJ2-1|TRBD2
CASQPGTSRANEQFF
TGTGCCAGCCAGCCCGGGACTAGCCGCGCCAATGAGCAGTTCTTC
>TRBV19|-|TRBJ2-7|TRBD2
CASSRLAGGPRSSYEQYF
TGTGCCAGTAGTAGGCTAGCGGGAGGTCCAAGGAGCTCCTACGAGCAGTACTTC
>TRBV27|-|TRBJ2-7|-
CASSWGPQAYEQYF
TGTGCCAGCAGTTGGGGGCCTCAAGCTTACGAGCAGTACTTC
>TRBV29-1|-|TRBJ2-1|-
CSVASGEWDNEQFF
TGCAGCGTTGCCTCGGGAGAATGGGACAATGAGCAGTTCTTC
>TRBV5-6|-|TRBJ1-2|-
CASSFGGDGYTF
TGTGCCAGCAGCTTTGGAGGGGATGGCTACACCTTC
>TRBV14|-|TRBJ2-2|TRBD1
CASSPETGDLPGELFF
TGTGCCAGCAGCCCAGAAACAGGGGATTTACCCGGGGAGCTGTTTTTT
>TRBV29-1|once|TRBJ2-7|TRBD1
CSVEDRRTGDGYEQYF
TGCAGCGTTGAAGACCGTAGGACAGGGGATGGCTACGAGCAGTACTTC
>TRBV7-6|-|TRBJ2-2|TRBD2
CASSPGLAGGGGELFF
TGTGCCAGCAGCCCCGGACTAGCGGGAGGGGGCGGGGAGCTGTTTTTT
>TRBV4-1|-|TRBJ2-1|TRBD2
CASSQEGTSGTFPDITYNEQFF
TGCGCCAGCAGCCAAGAAGGGACTAGCGGGACATTCCCGGATATCACCTACAATGAGCAGTTCTTC
>TRBV7-9|-|TRBJ2-7|TRBD2
CASSFVAGGSYEQYF
TGTGCCAGCAGCTTCGTCGCGGGAGGTTCCTACGAGCAGTACTTC
>TRBV6-5|-|TRBJ2-7|TRBD1
CASSPRTGVSYEQYF
TGTGCCAGCAGTCCACGGACAGGGGTTTCCTACGAGCAGTACTTC
>TRBV28|once|TRBJ1-5|-
CASSLPWPRGQPQHF
TGTGCCAGCAGTTTACCATGGCCCAGGGGCCAGCCCCAGCATTTT
>TRBV30|-|TRBJ1-1|-
CAWSPPPWSEDEAFF
TGTGCCTGGAGTCCCCCTCCTTGGTCGGAGGATGAAGCTTTCTTT
>TRBV4-3|-|TRBJ2-3|-
CASSQEWTTSTDTQYF
TGCGCCAGCAGCCAAGAGTGGACTACCAGCACAGATACGCAGTATTTT
>TRBV7-2|-|TRBJ2-3|-
CASGGTEEDTQYF
TGTGCCAGCGGCGGGACAGAGGAAGATACGCAGTATTTT
>TRBV6-1|-|TRBJ2-7|-
CASVYRPYEQYF
TGTGCCAGCGTTTACAGGCCCTACGAGCAGTACTTC
>TRBV19|-|TRBJ1-5|-
CASGQGQPQHF
TGTGCCAGCGGGCAGGGACAGCCCCAGCATTTT